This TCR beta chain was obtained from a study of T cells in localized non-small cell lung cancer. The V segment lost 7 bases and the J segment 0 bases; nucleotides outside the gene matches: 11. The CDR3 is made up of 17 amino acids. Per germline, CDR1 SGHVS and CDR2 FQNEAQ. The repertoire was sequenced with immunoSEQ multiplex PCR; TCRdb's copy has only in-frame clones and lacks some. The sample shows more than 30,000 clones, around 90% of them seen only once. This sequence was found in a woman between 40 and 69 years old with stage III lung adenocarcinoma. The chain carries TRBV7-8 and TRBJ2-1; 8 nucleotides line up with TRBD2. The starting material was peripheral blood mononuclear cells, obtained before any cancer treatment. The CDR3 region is CASTPLAGRVSYNEQFF. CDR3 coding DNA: TGTGCCAGCACTCCTTTAGCGGGGCGGGTCTCCTACAATGAGCAGTTCTTC.